This T cell receptor beta chain was identified during a study of blood T cells in healthy people across ages. A second PCR of roughly 7 to 11 cycles used a sample-barcoded 5' primer and a J-beta primer mix. Each cDNA molecule received a tag from a template-switch adaptor that had 12 random nucleotides. TCRdb redid the calling of the 5' RACE reads with MiXCR, one entry per CDR3 protein. The table includes approximately 1,100,000 distinct CDR3 sequences, around 43% detected once. The CDR3 sequence is 15 residues long. CDR1 LGHDT and CDR2 YNNKEL come from the germline V gene (reference sequence). The V end lost 0 bases, the J end lost 7 bases, and 13 bases lay between the germline ends.

Sample: blood. The receptor was derived from a woman aged 60 to 75 in good health. The genes are TRBV3-1 and TRBJ2-1, with D unclear. The CDR3 nucleotides are TGTGCCAGCAGCCAAGACCCGTCCCTAGGGAATGAGCAGTTCTTC. Protein: CASSQDPSLGNEQFF.